The clone carrying this T cell receptor (beta chain) was seen a handful of times. What it recognizes is unknown. This entry is derived from a study of T cell repertoires in cytomegalovirus infection. About the study: TCR beta signatures that were public indicated CMV infection and matching HLA type. General study points: HLA-C-restricted CMV clonotypes gave the most frequent clonotype in two of eight donors.

The CDR3 runs 15 residues. J gave up 8 bases and V 4 bases, and 9 bases lay outside the gene matches. The germline V gene has CDR1 DFQATT and CDR2 SNEGSKA (reference sequence). MiXCR, run by TCRdb on the reads, gives a single entry per CDR3 protein. Here the sample spans 150,000 to 190,000 distinct CDR3 sequences, 23% being singletons. This chain joins TRBV20-1 and TRBJ2-1, with 12 bases lining up with TRBD2. The sequenced sample was PBMCs. The source of this sequence is a human donor in good health (CMV status not recorded). Some clones in this sample may be carry-over from other donors' samples. This chain's CDR3 is CSATGLAGTEDEQFF. The CDR3 bases are TGCAGTGCTACTGGACTAGCGGGGACGGAAGATGAGCAGTTCTTC.